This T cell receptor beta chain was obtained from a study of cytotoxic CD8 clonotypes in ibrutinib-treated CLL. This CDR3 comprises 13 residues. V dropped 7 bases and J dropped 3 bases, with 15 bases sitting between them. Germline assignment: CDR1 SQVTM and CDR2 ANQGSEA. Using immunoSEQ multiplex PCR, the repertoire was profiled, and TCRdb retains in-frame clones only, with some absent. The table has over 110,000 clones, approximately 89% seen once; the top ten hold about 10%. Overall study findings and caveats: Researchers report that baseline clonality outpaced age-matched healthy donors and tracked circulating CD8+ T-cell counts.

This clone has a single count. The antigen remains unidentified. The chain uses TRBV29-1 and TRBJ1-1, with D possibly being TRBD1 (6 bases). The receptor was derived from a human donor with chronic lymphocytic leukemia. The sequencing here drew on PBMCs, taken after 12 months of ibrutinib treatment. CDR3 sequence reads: CSGGTPGYTEAFF. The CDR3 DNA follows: TGCAGCGGGGGGACACCAGGGTACACTGAAGCTTTCTTT.